The clone carrying this TCR beta chain was seen only once. The entry originates in a study of T cell changes during pregnancy in multiple sclerosis. The protocol was immunoSEQ multiplex PCR, while the TCRdb copy is restricted to in-frame clones and leaves out a portion. The sample holds 55,000 to 75,000 clones, 91% seen once. V lost 0 bases to trimming and J lost 4 bases, with 9 bases between them. The CDR3 extends over 15 amino acids. The germline gives CDR1 MDHEN, CDR2 SYDVKM. This receptor was obtained from a female donor in good health, enrolled as a control in a pregnancy study. The chain recombines TRBV28 with TRBJ2-2; TRBD1 might be the D (6 bases). The material sequenced was peripheral blood, taken in the third trimester of pregnancy. The chain's CDR3 is CASSLWGASTGELFF. The CDR3 region has the DNA TGTGCCAGCAGTTTATGGGGGGCTTCCACCGGGGAGCTGTTTTTT.